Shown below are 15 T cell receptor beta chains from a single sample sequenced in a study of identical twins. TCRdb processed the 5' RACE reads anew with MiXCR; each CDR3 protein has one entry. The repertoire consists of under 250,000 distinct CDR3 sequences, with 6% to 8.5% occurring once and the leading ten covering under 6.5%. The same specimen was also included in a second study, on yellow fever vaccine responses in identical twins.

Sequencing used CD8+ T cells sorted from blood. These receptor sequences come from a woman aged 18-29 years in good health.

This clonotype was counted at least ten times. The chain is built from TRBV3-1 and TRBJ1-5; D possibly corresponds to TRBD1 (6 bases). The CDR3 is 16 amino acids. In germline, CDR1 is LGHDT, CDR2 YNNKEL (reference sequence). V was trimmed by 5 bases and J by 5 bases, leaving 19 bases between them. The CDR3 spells CASSSTSGGPYQPQHF. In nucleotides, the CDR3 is TGTGCCAGCAGCTCAACATCGGGGGGCCCCTATCAGCCCCAGCATTTT.

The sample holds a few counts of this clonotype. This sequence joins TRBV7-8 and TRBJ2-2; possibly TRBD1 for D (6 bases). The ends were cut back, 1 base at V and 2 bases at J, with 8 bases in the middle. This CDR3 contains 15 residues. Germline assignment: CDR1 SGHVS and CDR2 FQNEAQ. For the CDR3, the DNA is TGTGCCAGCAGCTTAGTCAGGGGTAACACCGGGGAGCTGTTTTTT. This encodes CASSLVRGNTGELFF.

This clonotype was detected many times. The CDR3 sequence: CASSLSFGGSYNEQFF. Here the CDR3 DNA reads TGTGCCAGCAGTTTAAGTTTCGGGGGATCCTACAATGAGCAGTTCTTC. V usage is TRBV27 and J usage is TRBJ2-1; D possibly corresponds to TRBD2 (6 bases). CDR3 length: 16 residues. Trimming removed 2 bases at V and 1 base at J, with 12 bases between. Germline CDR1 reads MNHEY; CDR2 reads SMNVEV (reference sequence).

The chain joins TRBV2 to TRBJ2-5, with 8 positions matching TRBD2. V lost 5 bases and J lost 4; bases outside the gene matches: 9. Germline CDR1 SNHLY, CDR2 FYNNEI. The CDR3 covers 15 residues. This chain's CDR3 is CASSPPGTRGETQYF. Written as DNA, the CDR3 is TGTGCCAGCAGTCCCCCCGGGACTAGAGGAGAGACCCAGTACTTC.

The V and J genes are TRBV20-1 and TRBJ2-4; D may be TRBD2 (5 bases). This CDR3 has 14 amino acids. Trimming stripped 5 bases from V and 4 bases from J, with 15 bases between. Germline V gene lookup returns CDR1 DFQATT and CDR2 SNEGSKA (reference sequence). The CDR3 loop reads CSADDYDGKNIQYF. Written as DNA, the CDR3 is TGCAGTGCTGACGACTATGACGGGAAAAACATTCAGTACTTC.

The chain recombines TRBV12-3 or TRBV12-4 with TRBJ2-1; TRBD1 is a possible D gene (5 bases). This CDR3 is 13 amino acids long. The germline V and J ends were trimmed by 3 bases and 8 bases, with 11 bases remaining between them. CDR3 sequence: CASSFRVYDEQFF. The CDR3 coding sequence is TGTGCCAGCAGTTTCAGGGTTTACGATGAGCAGTTCTTC.

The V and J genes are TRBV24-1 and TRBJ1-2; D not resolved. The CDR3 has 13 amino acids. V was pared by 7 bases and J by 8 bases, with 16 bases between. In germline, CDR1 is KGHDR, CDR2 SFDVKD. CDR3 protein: CATSLAGEGGYTF. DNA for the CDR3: TGTGCCACCAGCCTCGCCGGCGAGGGAGGCTACACCTTC.

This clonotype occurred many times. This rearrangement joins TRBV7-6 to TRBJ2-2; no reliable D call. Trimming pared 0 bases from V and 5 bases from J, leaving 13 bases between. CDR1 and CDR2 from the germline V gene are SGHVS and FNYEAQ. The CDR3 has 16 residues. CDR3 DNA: TGTGCCAGCAGCTTAGCGTCGTCTGCTGGAACCGGGGAGCTGTTTTTT. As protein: CASSLASSAGTGELFF.

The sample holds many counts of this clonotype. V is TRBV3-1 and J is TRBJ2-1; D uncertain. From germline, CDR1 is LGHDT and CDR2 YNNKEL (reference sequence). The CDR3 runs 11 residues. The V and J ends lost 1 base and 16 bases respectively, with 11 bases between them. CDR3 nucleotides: TGTGCCAGCAGCCAAGGCCGAGGTACATTCTTC. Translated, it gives CASSQGRGTFF.

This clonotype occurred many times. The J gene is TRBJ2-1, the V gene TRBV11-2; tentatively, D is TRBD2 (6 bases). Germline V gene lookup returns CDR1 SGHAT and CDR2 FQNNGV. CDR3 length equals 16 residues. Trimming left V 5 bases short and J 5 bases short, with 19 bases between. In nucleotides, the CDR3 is TGTGCCAGCAGCCCTAACGGTGGCGGGGCCCACAATGAGCAGTTCTTC. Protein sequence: CASSPNGGGAHNEQFF.

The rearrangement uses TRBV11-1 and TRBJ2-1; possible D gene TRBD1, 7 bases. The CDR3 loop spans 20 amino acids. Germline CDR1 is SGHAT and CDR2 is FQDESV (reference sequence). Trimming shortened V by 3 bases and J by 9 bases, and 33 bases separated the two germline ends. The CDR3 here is CASSFLTGDVAGTSRGEQFF. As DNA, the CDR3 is TGTGCCAGCAGCTTCCTCACAGGGGACGTTGCGGGAACCTCGAGGGGTGAGCAGTTCTTC.

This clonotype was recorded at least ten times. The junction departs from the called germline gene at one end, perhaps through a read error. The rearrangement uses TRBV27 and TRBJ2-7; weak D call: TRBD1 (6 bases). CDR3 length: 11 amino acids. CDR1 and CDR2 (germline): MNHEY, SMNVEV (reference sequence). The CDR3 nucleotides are TGCGCCGCAGGACAGTCCTACGAGCAGTACTTC. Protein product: CAAGQSYEQYF.

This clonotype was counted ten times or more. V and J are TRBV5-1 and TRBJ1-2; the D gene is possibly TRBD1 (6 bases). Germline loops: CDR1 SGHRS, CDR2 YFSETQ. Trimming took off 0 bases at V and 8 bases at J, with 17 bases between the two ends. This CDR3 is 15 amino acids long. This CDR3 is CASSLEGGRLFGYTF. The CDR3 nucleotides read TGCGCCAGCAGCTTGGAGGGGGGCCGTTTGTTCGGCTACACCTTC.

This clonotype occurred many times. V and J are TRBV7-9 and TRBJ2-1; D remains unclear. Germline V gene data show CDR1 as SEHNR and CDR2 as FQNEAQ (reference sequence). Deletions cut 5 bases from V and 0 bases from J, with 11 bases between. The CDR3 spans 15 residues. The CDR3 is CASSPVSTSYNEQFF. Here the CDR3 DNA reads TGTGCCAGCAGCCCTGTCTCAACCTCCTACAATGAGCAGTTCTTC.

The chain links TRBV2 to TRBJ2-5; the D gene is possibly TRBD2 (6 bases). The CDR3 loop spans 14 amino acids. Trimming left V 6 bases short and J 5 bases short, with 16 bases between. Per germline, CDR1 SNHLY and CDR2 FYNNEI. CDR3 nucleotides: TGTGCCAGCAGAATGGTCGGGAGCGGTGAGACCCAGTACTTC. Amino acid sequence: CASRMVGSGETQYF.